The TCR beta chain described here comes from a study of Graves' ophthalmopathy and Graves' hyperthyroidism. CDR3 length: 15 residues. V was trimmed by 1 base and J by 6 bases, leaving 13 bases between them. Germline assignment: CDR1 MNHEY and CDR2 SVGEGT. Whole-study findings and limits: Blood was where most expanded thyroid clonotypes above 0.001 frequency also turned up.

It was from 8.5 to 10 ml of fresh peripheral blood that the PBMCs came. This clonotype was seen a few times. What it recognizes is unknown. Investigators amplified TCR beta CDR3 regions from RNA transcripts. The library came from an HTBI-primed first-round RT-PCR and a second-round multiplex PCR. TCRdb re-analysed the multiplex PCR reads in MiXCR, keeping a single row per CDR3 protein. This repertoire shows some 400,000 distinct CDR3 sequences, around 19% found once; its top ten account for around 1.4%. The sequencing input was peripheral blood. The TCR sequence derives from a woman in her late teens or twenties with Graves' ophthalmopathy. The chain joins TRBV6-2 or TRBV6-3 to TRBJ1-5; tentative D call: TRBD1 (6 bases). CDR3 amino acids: CASSYFGGRGQPQHF. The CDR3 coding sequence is TGTGCCAGCAGTTACTTCGGGGGCCGTGGTCAGCCCCAGCATTTT.